These T cell receptor beta chains were read from a single sample in a study of T cell responses to AZD1222 COVID-19 vaccine. TCRdb's copy holds only in-frame clones and misses some; the assay was immunoSEQ multiplex PCR. Of 70,000 to 90,000 clones listed, roughly 80% are singletons. The specimen comprised peripheral blood, sampled on day 0 of AZD1222 vaccination. These receptors originate from an adult in good health. CDR3s include the opening cysteine and the closing phenylalanine or tryptophan. Each record gives: V gene, J gene, D gene, CDR3 protein. D genes are given only for firm matches.

TRBV25-1,TRBJ2-5,TRBD2,CASSEYSAGARSSQYF
TRBV7-2,TRBJ1-5,-,CASSLDIGGGDQPQHF
TRBV5-1,TRBJ2-5,-,CASSLGDAQTQYF
TRBV28,TRBJ1-3,-,CASSSPPVSGNTIYF
TRBV19,TRBJ2-3,-,CASSIGAAPSTDTQYF
TRBV28,TRBJ1-6,TRBD1,CASSLMGQGVRSPLHF
TRBV5-6,TRBJ2-5,-,CASSLVGGGVGKTQYF
TRBV6-5,TRBJ2-2,-,CASSPSPGELFF
TRBV24-1,TRBJ2-1,TRBD1,CATSSLGTGGNEQFF
TRBV18,TRBJ2-1,-,CASSPAPASSYNEQFF
TRBV3-1/TRBV3-2,TRBJ1-4,-,CASSQRWGGRANEKLFF
TRBV5-1,TRBJ2-7,TRBD1,CASSLVPQGASYEQYF
TRBV5-8,TRBJ1-5,TRBD1,CASSFDRGNQPQHF
TRBV6-5,TRBJ2-3,TRBD2,CASILAGGYADTQYF
TRBV5-1,TRBJ2-5,-,CASSPTAGLEETQYF
TRBV5-6,TRBJ2-1,TRBD2,CASSLSAGGPGAYNEQFF
TRBV3-1/TRBV3-2,TRBJ2-6,-,CASSQRDGANVLTF
TRBV5-1,TRBJ1-1,TRBD1,CASSGDRGRTEAFF
TRBV28,TRBJ2-3,TRBD2,CASSSPTSGARTDTQYF
TRBV28,TRBJ2-3,-,CASSSGGAGTDTQYF
TRBV9,TRBJ2-2,-,CASTGGGESTGELFF
TRBV7-2,TRBJ1-1,-,CASRLAAGIAFF
TRBV5-1,TRBJ1-2,-,CASTGNYGYTF
TRBV5-4,TRBJ1-3,-,CASSPRAGYSGNTIYF
TRBV5-6,TRBJ2-1,TRBD2,CASSFNGRASYNEQFF
TRBV3-1/TRBV3-2,TRBJ1-6,-,CASSQGGVWNSPLHF
TRBV6-5,TRBJ2-3,-,CAKGGRAEDTQYF
TRBV7-9,TRBJ2-2,TRBD2,CASSPDLTRLAGTRRELFF
TRBV6-5,TRBJ1-4,-,CASSYFPGDEKLFF
TRBV4-1,TRBJ1-1,TRBD1,CASSQEGGQGRNTEAFF
TRBV20-1,TRBJ1-1,-,CSASSTGSTEAFF
TRBV6-5,TRBJ1-1,-,CASSFDRREAFF
TRBV4-2,TRBJ1-5,-,CASSQDGGRSNQPQHF
TRBV28,TRBJ2-7,TRBD2,CASSHGLAGRYEQYF
TRBV4-1,TRBJ1-2,-,CASSHPIGSGQNYGYTF
TRBV29-1,TRBJ2-3,TRBD2,CSVEGLAGVDTDTQYF
TRBV6-4,TRBJ2-3,-,CASSQEATDTQYF
TRBV18,TRBJ2-1,TRBD1,CASSPRTGAGYNEQFF
TRBV7-6,TRBJ2-5,-,CASSLAGNQETQYF
TRBV30,TRBJ2-1,-,CAWSVGMKQFF
TRBV28,TRBJ1-4,TRBD1,CASRVGQGSEKLFF
TRBV7-9,TRBJ2-1,-,CASSLRGIETNEQFF
TRBV15,TRBJ2-1,-,CATSREGRHEQFF
TRBV18,TRBJ2-7,-,CASSPMGQGEQYF
TRBV27,TRBJ2-1,-,CASSYGWAGLSSYNEQFF
TRBV9,TRBJ2-2,TRBD1,CASSSRQGAGELFF
TRBV28,TRBJ1-2,-,CANSSGGSIYGYTF
TRBV5-4,TRBJ2-3,TRBD2,CATGGLAGGPGTDTQYF
TRBV5-1,TRBJ1-6,-,CASSPGRVSNSPLHF
TRBV5-4,TRBJ2-1,TRBD1,CASSFSDRERNEQFF
TRBV5-4,TRBJ1-1,-,CASRRGEGGRDTEAFF
TRBV7-2,TRBJ2-7,-,CASSFTRTFRVYEQYF
TRBV6-4,TRBJ2-7,TRBD1,CASITDRNSYEQYF
TRBV7-9,TRBJ2-5,TRBD2,CASSPQGLAGETQYF
TRBV5-1,TRBJ1-5,-,CASSLDRNQPQHF
TRBV11-3,TRBJ2-6,-,CASSKRTALGANVLTF
TRBV5-6,TRBJ1-2,-,CASSLASRGSGYTF